The TCR beta chain described here comes from a study of cytomegalovirus exposure and HLA in healthy donors. Trimming left V 4 bases short and J 0 bases short, with 12 bases between. The germline V gene encodes CDR1 LGHNA and CDR2 YNFKEQ. CDR3 length equals 15 residues. The PCR made use of 60 Vbeta and 13 Jbeta primers. Source study methods: A follow-up analysis tallied some 80 million unique TCR beta chains, roughly 11 million shared. This table comes from immunoSEQ multiplex PCR, and its TCRdb copy is limited to in-frame clones, with some not included. That table supplies the V and J calls and clone size; D and trimming were determined from the DNA. This sample has 150,000 to 200,000 clones, with 80% to 85% found just once.

This receptor was taken from a woman in her 40s in good health and CMV-seronegative. The chain recombines TRBV4-2 with TRBJ1-1; D gene unclear. Source material: PBMCs. CDR3 sequence reads: CASSLSAVMNTEAFF. CDR3 coding DNA: TGTGCCAGCAGCCTAAGTGCAGTCATGAACACTGAAGCTTTCTTT.